Each of the 13 T cell receptor beta chains below was sequenced from the same sample in a study of molecular identifiers for immune sequencing clone quantification. TCRdb reanalysed the PCR reads using MiXCR and keeps one entry per CDR3 protein. The sample has some 97,000 distinct CDR3 sequences, less than 25% seen once; the top ten hold approximately 0.94%. The sample was naive CD8+ T cells from blood, with Jurkat cell RNA spiked in. Subset: FACS-sorted CD8+CD4-CCR7+CD45RA+ naive T cells. The receptor set was obtained from a human donor in good health. Some libraries in this study had Jurkat cell RNA spiked in.

The sample holds many counts of this clonotype. The chain recombines TRBV30 with TRBJ2-7, with a weak D call TRBD2 (5 bases). The CDR3 has 15 amino acids. The germline V and J ends were trimmed by 7 bases and 0 bases, with 19 bases remaining between them. Germline assignment: CDR1 GTSNPN and CDR2 SVGIG (reference sequence). The CDR3 nucleotides read TGTGCCTCGGAGGCCCCCCTGCGGAGCTCCTACGAGCAGTACTTC. This gives the protein CASEAPLRSSYEQYF.

This clonotype was observed at least ten times. The V gene is TRBV6-6, the J gene TRBJ2-7, with 12 bases that match TRBD2. The CDR3 contains 19 residues. The ends lost 6 bases at V and 4 bases at J; junction bases unmatched: 19. Germline assignment: CDR1 MNHNY and CDR2 SVGAGI (reference sequence). The CDR3 DNA reads as TGTGCCAGCAGCCATTGGACCCAGAGACTAGCGGGAGTAAGGTACGAGCAGTACTTC. Its translation: CASSHWTQRLAGVRYEQYF.

This clonotype was counted at least ten times. V usage is TRBV7-7 and J usage is TRBJ2-1; 7 bases line up with TRBD1. V lost 5 bases, J lost 0 bases, and 4 bases stayed unmatched. From germline, CDR1 is SSHAT and CDR2 FNYEAQ (reference sequence). This CDR3 contains 15 residues. The CDR3 nucleotides read TGTGCCAGCAGCCCCAGGGACAGCTCCTACAATGAGCAGTTCTTC. It is translated as CASSPRDSSYNEQFF.

This clonotype was counted ten times or more. V gene TRBV7-2 combines with J gene TRBJ2-7, with D possibly TRBD1 on 6 matching bases. Trimming shortened V by 4 bases and J by 1 base, and 11 bases separated the two germline ends. CDR1 SGHTA and CDR2 FQGNSA come from the germline V gene. CDR3 length equals 14 residues. Here the CDR3 reads CASSSGTPSYEQYF. CDR3 nucleotide sequence: TGTGCCAGCAGCTCCGGGACACCGTCCTACGAGCAGTACTTC.

This clonotype was observed many times. The chain is built from TRBV7-2 and TRBJ2-1; the match to TRBD2 covers 10 bases. After removal of 5 bases from V and 2 bases from J, the junction contained 15 bases not matched to a gene. The CDR3 consists of 19 residues. Germline lookup yields CDR1 SGHTA and CDR2 FQGNSA. For the CDR3, the DNA is TGTGCCAGCAGCCAACCCGTACGACTAGCGGGTAATACCTACAATGAGCAGTTCTTC. Protein sequence: CASSQPVRLAGNTYNEQFF.

Only a few counts were recorded for this clonotype. The chain has TRBV7-9 and TRBJ2-7, with 11 bases aligning to TRBD1. The junction had 5 bases not matched to a gene; V was cut back by 2 bases and J by 5 bases. The germline V gene has CDR1 SEHNR and CDR2 FQNEAQ (reference sequence). CDR3 length equals 15 residues. The CDR3 reads CASSLPPGQGDEQYF. The CDR3 nucleotides read TGTGCCAGCAGCTTACCCCCGGGACAGGGGGACGAGCAGTACTTC.

For this clonotype: A junction end diverges from the germline sequence, so it may reflect a read error. V gene TRBV20-1 combines with J gene TRBJ2-7; 8 nucleotides match TRBD1. This CDR3 region has 14 residues. The germline CDR1 and CDR2 sequences are DFQATT and SNEGSKA (reference sequence). This CDR3 reads CSASRTGPSYELYF. The CDR3 bases are TGCAGTGCTAGCCGGACAGGGCCGTCCTACGAGCTGTACTTC.

Notes on this clonotype: A clone one base away is much larger, so this may be a read error. V usage is TRBV7-6 and J usage is TRBJ2-2; D is possibly TRBD1 (6 bases). The CDR3 loop spans 20 amino acids. Germline values: CDR1 SGHVS, CDR2 FNYEAQ. CDR3 loop: CAGSLWLGERDITNTGELFF. Written as DNA, the CDR3 is TGTGCCGGCAGCTTGTGGCTTGGGGAGAGGGACATTACGAACACCGGGGAGCTGTTTTTT.

The chain is built from TRBV7-9 and TRBJ1-2, with TRBD1 matching over 8 bases. V lost 4 bases to trimming and J lost 7 bases; unmatched junction nucleotides: 14. Germline-derived CDR1 and CDR2 are SEHNR and FQNEAQ (reference sequence). The CDR3 length is 16 residues. CDR3 DNA: TGTGCCAGCAGCTCACCCCAATCGGCAGGGGGCAGTGGCTACACCTTC. Translation: CASSSPQSAGGSGYTF.

This clonotype was seen a handful of times. The V call is TRBV10-3, the J call TRBJ2-7; the D is unclear. Germline CDR1 ENHRY, CDR2 SYGVKD. The CDR3 covers 11 residues. The V and J ends lost 8 bases and 5 bases respectively, with 10 bases between them. CDR3 amino acids: CAIRSLDEQYF. CDR3 coding DNA: TGTGCCATCCGTTCGTTGGACGAGCAGTACTTC.

The chain couples TRBV6-1 to TRBJ2-7; the match to TRBD1 covers 7 bases. There are 14 residues in the CDR3. Per the germline V gene, CDR1 is MNHNS and CDR2 is SASEGT. The V gene end was trimmed by 8 bases and the J gene end by 0 bases; junction bases not matched to a gene: 7. The CDR3 spells CASSGTASSYEQYF. The DNA of the CDR3 is TGTGCCAGCTCAGGGACAGCTAGCTCCTACGAGCAGTACTTC.

The table lists this clonotype with many counts. This rearrangement joins TRBV7-6 to TRBJ2-5, with unresolved D. Looked up from germline, CDR1 is SGHVS and CDR2 is FNYEAQ. This CDR3 comprises 15 residues. With 1 base removed from V and 3 bases from J, the gap between germline ends came to 12 bases. CDR3 region: CASSLGGREKETQYF. CDR3 nucleotide sequence: TGTGCCAGCAGCTTAGGGGGAAGGGAAAAAGAGACCCAGTACTTC.

This clonotype was seen at least ten times. This rearrangement joins TRBV7-9 to TRBJ1-1, with TRBD1 matching over 10 bases. Per germline, CDR1 SEHNR and CDR2 FQNEAQ (reference sequence). CDR3 length: 14 residues. After removal of 5 bases from V and 2 bases from J, the junction contained 2 bases not matched to a gene. In nucleotides, the CDR3 is TGTGCCAGCAGCAGGACAGGGGGAAACACTGAAGCTTTCTTT. Its protein is CASSRTGGNTEAFF.